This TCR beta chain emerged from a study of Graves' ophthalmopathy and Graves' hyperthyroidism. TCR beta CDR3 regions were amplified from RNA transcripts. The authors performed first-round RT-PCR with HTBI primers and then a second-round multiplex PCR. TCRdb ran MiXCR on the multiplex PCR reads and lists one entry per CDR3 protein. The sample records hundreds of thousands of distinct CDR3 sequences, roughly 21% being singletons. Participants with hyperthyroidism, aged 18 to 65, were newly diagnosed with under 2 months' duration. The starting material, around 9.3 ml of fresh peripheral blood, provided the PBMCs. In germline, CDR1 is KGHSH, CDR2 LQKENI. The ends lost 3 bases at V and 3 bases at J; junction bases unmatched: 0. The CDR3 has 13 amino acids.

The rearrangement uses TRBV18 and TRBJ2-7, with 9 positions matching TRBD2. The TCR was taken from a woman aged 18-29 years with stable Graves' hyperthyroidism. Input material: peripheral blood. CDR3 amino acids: CASSPTSGYEQYF. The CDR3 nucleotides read TGTGCCAGCTCACCGACTAGCGGCTACGAGCAGTACTTC.